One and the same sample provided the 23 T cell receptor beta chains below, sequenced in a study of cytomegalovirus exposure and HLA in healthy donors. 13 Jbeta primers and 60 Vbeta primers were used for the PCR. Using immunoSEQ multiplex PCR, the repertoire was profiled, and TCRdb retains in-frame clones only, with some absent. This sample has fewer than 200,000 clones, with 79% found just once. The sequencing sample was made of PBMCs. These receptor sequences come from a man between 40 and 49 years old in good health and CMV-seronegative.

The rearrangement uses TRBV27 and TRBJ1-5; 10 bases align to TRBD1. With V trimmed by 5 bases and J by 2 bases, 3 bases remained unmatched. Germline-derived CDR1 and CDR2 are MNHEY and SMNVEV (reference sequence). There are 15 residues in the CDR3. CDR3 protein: CASSTDRGGNQPQHF. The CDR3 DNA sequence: TGTGCCAGCAGTACGGACAGGGGGGGCAATCAGCCCCAGCATTTT.

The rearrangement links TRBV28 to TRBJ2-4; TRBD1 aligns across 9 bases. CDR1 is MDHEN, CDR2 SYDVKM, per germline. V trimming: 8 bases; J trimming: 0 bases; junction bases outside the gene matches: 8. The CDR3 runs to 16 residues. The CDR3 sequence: CASRDRDDLAKNIQYF. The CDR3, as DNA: TGTGCCAGCCGGGACAGGGACGATCTAGCCAAAAACATTCAGTACTTC.

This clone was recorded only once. The CDR3 protein is CASSEYRQNYGYTF. Written as DNA, the CDR3 is TGTGCCAGCAGTGAATACAGGCAGAACTATGGCTACACCTTC. The gene calls are TRBV2 and TRBJ1-2; D perhaps matches TRBD1 (5 bases). The CDR3 consists of 14 residues. From germline, CDR1 is SNHLY and CDR2 FYNNEI. V was shortened by 2 bases and J by 2 bases, with 9 bases between the two germline ends.

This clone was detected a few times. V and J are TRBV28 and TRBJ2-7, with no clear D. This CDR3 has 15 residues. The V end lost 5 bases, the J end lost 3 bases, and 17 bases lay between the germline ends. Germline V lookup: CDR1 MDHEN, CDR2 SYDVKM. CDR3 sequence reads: CASSPRVAVFYEQYF. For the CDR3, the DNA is TGTGCCAGCAGTCCCCGGGTCGCGGTATTCTACGAGCAGTACTTC.

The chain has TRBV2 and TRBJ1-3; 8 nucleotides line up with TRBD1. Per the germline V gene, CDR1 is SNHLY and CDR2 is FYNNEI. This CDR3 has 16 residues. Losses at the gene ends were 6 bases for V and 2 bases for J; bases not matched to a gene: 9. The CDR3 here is CASSSAGQVPGNTIYF. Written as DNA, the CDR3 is TGTGCCAGCAGCTCCGCGGGACAGGTACCTGGAAACACCATATATTTT.

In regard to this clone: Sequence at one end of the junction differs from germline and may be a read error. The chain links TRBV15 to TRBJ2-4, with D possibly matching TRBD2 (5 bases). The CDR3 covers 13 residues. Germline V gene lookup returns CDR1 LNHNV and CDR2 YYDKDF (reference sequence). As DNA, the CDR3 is TGTGCCACCAGCAGAGATGGAGACACTAGTAGGAACTTC. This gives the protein CATSRDGDTSRNF.

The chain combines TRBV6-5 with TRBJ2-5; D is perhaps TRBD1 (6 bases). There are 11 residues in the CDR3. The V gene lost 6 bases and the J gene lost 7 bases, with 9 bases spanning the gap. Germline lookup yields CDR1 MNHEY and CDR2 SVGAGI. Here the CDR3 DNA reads TGTGCCAGCAGGGGGGCGGGGACCCAGTACTTC. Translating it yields CASRGAGTQYF.

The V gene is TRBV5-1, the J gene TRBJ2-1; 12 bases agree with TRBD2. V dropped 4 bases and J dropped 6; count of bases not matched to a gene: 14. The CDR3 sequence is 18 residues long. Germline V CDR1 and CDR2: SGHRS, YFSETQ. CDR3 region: CASSASGRASILLNEQFF. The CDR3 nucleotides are TGCGCCAGCAGCGCTAGCGGGAGGGCCTCAATCTTACTCAATGAGCAGTTCTTC.

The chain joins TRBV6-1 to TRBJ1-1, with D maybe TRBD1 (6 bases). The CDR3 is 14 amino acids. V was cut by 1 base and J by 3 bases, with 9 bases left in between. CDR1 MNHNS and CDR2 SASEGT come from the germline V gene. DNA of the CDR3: TGTGCCAGCAGTGAAGGAGGGGGAGACACTGAAGCTTTCTTT. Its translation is CASSEGGGDTEAFF.

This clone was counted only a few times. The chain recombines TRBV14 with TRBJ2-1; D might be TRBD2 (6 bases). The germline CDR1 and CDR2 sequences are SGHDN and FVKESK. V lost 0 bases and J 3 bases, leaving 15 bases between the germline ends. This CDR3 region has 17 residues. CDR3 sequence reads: CASSQDSGGMLYNEQFF. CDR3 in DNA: TGTGCCAGCAGCCAAGATAGCGGCGGGATGCTCTACAATGAGCAGTTCTTC.

The CDR3, as DNA: TGTGCCAGCAGCTTTGTAGCGGAAGAGACCCAGTACTTC. This translates into CASSFVAEETQYF. The chain has TRBV7-2 and TRBJ2-5; the D gene is possibly TRBD2 (6 bases). Germline V CDR1 and CDR2: SGHTA, FQGNSA. This CDR3 region has 13 residues. V was shortened by 3 bases and J by 3 bases, with 8 bases between the two germline ends. Drawing the rest from reference TRBV7-2 and TRBJ2-5, the complete variable domain is GAGVSQSPSNKVTEKGKDVELRCDPISGHTALYWYRQSLGQGLEFLIYFQGNSAPDKSGLPSDRFSAERTGGSVSTLTIQRTQQEDSAVYLCASSFVAEETQYFGPGTRLLVL.

CDR3 loop: CASRPLGTSADTQYF. In DNA form, the CDR3 reads TGTGCCAGCAGACCTCTCGGGACATCAGCAGATACGCAGTATTTT. The chain joins TRBV6-1 to TRBJ2-3; a weak D match, TRBD1 (6 bases). Trimming removed 6 bases from V and 4 bases from J, with 17 bases in between. Germline assignment: CDR1 MNHNS and CDR2 SASEGT. The CDR3 totals 15 residues.

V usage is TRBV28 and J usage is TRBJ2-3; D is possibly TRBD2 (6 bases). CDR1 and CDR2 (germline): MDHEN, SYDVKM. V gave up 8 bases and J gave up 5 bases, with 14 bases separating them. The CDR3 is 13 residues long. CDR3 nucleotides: TGTGCCAGCCTAGCGATAGCTCAAGATACGCAGTATTTT. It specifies CASLAIAQDTQYF.

In DNA, the CDR3 is TGTGCCAGTAGTATCCGACTAGCGGGAAATGAGCAGTTCTTC. The encoded protein is CASSIRLAGNEQFF. The V and J genes are TRBV19 and TRBJ2-1, with 11 bases aligning to TRBD2. Germline trimming cut 3 bases from V and 7 bases from J; bases unmatched to any gene: 2. Germline V gene sequence: CDR1 LNHDA, CDR2 SQIVND (reference sequence). This CDR3 contains 14 residues.

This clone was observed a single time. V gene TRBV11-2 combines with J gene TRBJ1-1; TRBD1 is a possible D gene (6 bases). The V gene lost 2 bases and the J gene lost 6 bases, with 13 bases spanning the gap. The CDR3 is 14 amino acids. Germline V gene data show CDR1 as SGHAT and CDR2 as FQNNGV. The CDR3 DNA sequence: TGTGCCAGCAGCTTACACCAGGGGACCGCTGAAGCTTTCTTT. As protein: CASSLHQGTAEAFF.

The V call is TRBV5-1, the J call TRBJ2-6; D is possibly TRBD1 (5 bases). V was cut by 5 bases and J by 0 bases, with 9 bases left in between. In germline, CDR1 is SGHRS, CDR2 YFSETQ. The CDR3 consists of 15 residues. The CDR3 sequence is CASSLTASGANVLTF. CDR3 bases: TGCGCCAGCAGTTTGACAGCCTCTGGGGCCAACGTCCTGACTTTC. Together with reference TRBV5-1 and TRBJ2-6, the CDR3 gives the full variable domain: KAGVTQTPRYLIKTRGQQVTLSCSPISGHRSVSWYQQTPGQGLQFLFEYFSETQRNKGNFPGRFSGRQFSNSRSEMNVSTLELGDSALYLCASSLTASGANVLTFGAGSRLTVL.

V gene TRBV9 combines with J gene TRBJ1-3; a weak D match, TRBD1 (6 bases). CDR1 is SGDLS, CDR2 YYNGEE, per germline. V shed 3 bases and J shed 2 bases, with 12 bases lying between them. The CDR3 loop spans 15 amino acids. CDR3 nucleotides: TGTGCCAGCAGCGGATCGACAGGCGCTGGAAACACCATATATTTT. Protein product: CASSGSTGAGNTIYF.

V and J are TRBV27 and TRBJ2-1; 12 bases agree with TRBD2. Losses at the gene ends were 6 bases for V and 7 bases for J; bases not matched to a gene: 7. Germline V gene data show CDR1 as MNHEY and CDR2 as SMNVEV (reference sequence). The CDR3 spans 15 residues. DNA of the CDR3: TGTGCCAGCAGGAACCTAGCGGGAGGGCCTAATGAGCAGTTCTTC. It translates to CASRNLAGGPNEQFF.

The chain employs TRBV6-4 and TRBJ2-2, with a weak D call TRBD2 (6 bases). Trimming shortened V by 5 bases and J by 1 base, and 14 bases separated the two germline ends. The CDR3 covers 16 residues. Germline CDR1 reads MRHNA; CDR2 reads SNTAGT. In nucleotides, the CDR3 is TGTGCCAGCAGTATCGGTGCGGGAATGAACACCGGGGAGCTGTTTTTT. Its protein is CASSIGAGMNTGELFF.

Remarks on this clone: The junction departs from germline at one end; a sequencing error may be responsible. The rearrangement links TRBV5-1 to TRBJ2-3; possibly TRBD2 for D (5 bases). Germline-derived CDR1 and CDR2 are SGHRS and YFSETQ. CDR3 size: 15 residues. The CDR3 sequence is CASSTEAFSTDMQYF. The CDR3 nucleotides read TGCGCCAGCAGCACGGAGGCATTTAGCACAGATATGCAGTATTTT.

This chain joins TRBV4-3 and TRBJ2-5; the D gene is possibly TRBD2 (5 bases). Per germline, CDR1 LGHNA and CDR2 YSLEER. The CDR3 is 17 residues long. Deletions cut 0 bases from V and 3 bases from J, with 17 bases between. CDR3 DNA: TGCGCCAGCAGCCAAGATGTGTTTCTTCGGGAAAAAGAGACCCAGTACTTC. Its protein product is CASSQDVFLREKETQYF.

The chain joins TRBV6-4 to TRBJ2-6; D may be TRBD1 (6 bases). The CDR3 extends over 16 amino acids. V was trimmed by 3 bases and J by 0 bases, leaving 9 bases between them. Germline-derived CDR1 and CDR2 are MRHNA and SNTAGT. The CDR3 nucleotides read TGTGCCAGCAGTGAGAGGACAGCCTCTGGGGCCAACGTCCTGACTTTC. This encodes CASSERTASGANVLTF.

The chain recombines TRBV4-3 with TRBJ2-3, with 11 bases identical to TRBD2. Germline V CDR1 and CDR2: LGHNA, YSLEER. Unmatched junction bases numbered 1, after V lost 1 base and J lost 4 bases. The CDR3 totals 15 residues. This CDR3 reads CASSQGLAGSDTQYF. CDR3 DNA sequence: TGCGCCAGCAGCCAAGGACTAGCGGGATCAGATACGCAGTATTTT.